What follows describes a single TCR beta chain. Antigen specificity is unknown. These data belong to a study of cytomegalovirus exposure and HLA in healthy donors. Points from the study as a whole: Among the CMV-associated chains, a few were confirmed in vitro as specific for CMV antigens. The classifier reportedly diagnosed cytomegalovirus status with high sensitivity and specificity. V- and J-gene trimming in TCR beta was tied to a missense DCLRE1C variant by an analysis performed later. TRBV6-2, TRBV6-3 and other indistinguishable V segments were excluded.

The primer mix had 60 Vbeta and 13 Jbeta primers. Repertoires were generated with immunoSEQ multiplex PCR, while TCRdb's copy carries only in-frame clones and drops some. The table lists around 120,000 clones, over 65% of them singletons. The CDR3 runs to 15 residues. Germline-derived CDR1 and CDR2 are MNHNS and SASEGT. The trim removed 7 bases at V and 1 base at J, leaving 5 bases unmatched. The V and J genes are TRBV6-1 and TRBJ2-1; 9 nucleotides line up with TRBD2. The sequenced sample was PBMCs. This sequence was found in a woman aged 40 to 50 in good health and CMV-seropositive. The CDR3 loop is CASMNSGGSYNEQFF. In nucleotides, the CDR3 is TGTGCCAGCATGAATAGCGGGGGTTCCTACAATGAGCAGTTCTTC.